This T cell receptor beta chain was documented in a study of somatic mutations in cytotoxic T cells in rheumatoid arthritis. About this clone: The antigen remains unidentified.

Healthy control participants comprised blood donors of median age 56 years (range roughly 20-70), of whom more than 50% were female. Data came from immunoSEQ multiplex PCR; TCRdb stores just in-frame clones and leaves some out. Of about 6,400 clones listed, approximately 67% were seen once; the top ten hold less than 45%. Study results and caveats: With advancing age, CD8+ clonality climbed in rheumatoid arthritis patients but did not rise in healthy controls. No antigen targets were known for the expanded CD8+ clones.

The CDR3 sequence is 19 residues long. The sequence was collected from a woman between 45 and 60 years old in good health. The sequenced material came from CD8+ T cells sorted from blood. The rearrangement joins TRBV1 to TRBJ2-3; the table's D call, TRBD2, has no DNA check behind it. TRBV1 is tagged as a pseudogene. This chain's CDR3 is CTSSQERLAGGSDTDTQYF. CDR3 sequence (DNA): TGCACCAGCAGCCAAGAAAGACTAGCGGGGGGGTCCGACACAGATACGCAGTATTTT.